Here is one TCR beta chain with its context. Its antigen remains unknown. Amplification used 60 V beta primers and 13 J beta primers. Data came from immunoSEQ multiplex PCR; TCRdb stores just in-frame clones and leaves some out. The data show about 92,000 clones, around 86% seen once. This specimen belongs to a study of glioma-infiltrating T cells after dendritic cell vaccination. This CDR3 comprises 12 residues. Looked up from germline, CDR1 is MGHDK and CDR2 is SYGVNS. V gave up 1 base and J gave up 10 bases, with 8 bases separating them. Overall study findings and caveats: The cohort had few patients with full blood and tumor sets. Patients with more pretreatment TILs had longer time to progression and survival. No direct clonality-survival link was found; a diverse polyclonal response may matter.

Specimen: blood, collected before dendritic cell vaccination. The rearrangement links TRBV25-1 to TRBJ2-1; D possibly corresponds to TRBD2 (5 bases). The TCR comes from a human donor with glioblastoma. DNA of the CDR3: TGTGCCAGCAGTGAATCCGGAGGAGAGCAGTTCTTC. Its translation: CASSESGGEQFF.